This entry features one T cell receptor (beta chain) sequence. Germline loops: CDR1 SGDLS, CDR2 YYNGEE. The V gene lost 0 bases and the J gene lost 4 bases, with 13 bases spanning the gap. The CDR3 runs 15 residues. The data derive from a study of control samples from healthy donors and cancer patients. TCRdb's copy holds only in-frame clones and misses some; the assay was immunoSEQ multiplex PCR. The sample contains 130,000 or so clones, 94% of which appear only once. Material for sequencing was blood. The clonotype originates from a man between 40 and 49 years old in good health. V is TRBV9 and J is TRBJ2-5; tentatively, D is TRBD2 (6 bases). The CDR3 DNA is TGTGCCAGCAGCGTAGAGCCGGGGGTGGGAGAGACCCAGTACTTC. This sequence encodes CASSVEPGVGETQYF.